This TCR beta chain comes out of a study of blood T cells in healthy people across ages. Study at large: About one barcoded beta molecule was captured per two T cells (by template switching).

Notes on this clonotype: A junction end diverges from the germline sequence, so it may reflect a read error.

Together with a sample-barcoded 5' primer, a J-beta primer mix was included in a second PCR lasting about 6 to 11 cycles. TCRdb recomputed calls from the 5' RACE reads with MiXCR, one row per CDR3 protein. This table has 1 million or so distinct CDR3 sequences, roughly 45% appearing once. CDR1 is MNHNY and CDR2 is SVGAGI in the germline V gene (reference sequence). The CDR3 is made up of 15 amino acids. This TCR derives from a woman aged 55 to 70 in good health. The V call is TRBV6-6, the J call TRBJ1-2; D not resolved. The source material was blood. The CDR3 region is CASSHSTQAHYGYTF. Written as DNA, the CDR3 is TGTGCCAGCAGTCACTCCACCCAGGCCCATTATGGCTACACCTTC.